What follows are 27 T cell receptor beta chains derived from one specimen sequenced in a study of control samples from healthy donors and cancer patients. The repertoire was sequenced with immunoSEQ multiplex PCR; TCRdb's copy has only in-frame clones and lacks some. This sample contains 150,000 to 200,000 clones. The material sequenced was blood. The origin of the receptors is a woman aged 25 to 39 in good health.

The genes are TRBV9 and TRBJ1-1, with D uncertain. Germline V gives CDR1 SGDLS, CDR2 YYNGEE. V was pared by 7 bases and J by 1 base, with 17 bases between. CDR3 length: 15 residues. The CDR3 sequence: CASSDIGRWNTEAFF. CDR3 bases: TGTGCCAGCTCTGATATCGGACGGTGGAACACTGAAGCTTTCTTT.

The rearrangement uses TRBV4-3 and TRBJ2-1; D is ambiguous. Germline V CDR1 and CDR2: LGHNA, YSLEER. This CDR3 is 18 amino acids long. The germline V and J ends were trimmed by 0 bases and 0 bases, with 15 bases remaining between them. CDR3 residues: CASSQDFSPSSSYNEQFF. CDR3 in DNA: TGCGCCAGCAGCCAAGATTTTTCACCTTCGAGCTCCTACAATGAGCAGTTCTTC.

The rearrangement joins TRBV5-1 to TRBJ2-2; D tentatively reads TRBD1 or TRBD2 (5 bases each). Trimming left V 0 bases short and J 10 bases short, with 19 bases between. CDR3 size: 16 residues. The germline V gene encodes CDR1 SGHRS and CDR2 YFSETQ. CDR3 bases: TGCGCCAGCAGCTTGGCGGGGCGAATCCTTTCTGAGGAGCTGTTTTTT. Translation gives CASSLAGRILSEELFF.

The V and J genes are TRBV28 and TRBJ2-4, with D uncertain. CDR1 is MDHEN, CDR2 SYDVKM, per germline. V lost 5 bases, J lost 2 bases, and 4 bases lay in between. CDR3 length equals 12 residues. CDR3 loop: CASSPPKNIQYF. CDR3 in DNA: TGTGCCAGCAGTCCCCCCAAAAACATTCAGTACTTC.

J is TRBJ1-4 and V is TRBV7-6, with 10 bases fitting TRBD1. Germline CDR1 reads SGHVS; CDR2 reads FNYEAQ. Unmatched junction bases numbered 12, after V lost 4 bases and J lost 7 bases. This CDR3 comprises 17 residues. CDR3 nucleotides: TGTGCCAGCAGCTCCGGAGGACAGGGGGGATGGGGTGAAAAACTGTTTTTT. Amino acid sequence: CASSSGGQGGWGEKLFF. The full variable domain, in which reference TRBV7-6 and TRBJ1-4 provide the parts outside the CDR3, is GAGVSQSPRYKVTKRGQDVALRCDPISGHVSLYWYRQALGQGPEFLTYFNYEAQQDKSGLPNDRFSAERPEGSISTLTIQRTEQRDSAMYRCASSSGGQGGWGEKLFFGSGTQLSVL.

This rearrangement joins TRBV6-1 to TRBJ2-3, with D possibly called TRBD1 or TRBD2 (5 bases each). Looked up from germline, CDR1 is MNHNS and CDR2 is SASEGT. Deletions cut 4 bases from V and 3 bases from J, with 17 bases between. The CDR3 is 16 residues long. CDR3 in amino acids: CASSGGWIDRTDTQYF. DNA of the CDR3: TGTGCCAGCAGTGGGGGGTGGATAGATCGTACAGATACGCAGTATTTT.

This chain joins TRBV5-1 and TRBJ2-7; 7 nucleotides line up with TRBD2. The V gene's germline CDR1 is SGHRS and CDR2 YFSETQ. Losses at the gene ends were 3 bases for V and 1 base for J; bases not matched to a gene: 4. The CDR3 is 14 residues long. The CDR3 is CASSWLGGSYEQYF. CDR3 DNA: TGCGCCAGCAGCTGGTTGGGGGGGTCCTACGAGCAGTACTTC.

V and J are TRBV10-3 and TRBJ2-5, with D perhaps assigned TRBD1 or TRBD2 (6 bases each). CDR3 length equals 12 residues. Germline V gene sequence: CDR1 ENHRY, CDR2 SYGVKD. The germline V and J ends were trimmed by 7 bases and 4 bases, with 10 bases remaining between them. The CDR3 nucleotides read TGTGCCATCATGGGGGGCGGAGAGACCCAGTACTTC. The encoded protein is CAIMGGGETQYF.

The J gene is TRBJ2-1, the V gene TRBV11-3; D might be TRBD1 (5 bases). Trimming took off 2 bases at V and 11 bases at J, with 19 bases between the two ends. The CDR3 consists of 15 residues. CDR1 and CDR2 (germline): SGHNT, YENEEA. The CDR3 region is CASSLQQVAVDQQFF. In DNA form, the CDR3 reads TGTGCCAGCAGCTTACAACAGGTCGCGGTCGATCAGCAGTTCTTC.

The DNA for the CDR3 is TGTGCCAGCAGCCAAGCAGGCGGGTCAGGGGAGACCCAGTACTTC. Encoded protein: CASSQAGGSGETQYF. The rearrangement uses TRBV3-1 (or the pseudogene TRBV3-2) and TRBJ2-5, with D possibly called TRBD1 or TRBD2 (5 bases each). Per germline, CDR1 LGHDT and CDR2 YNNKEL (reference sequence). The CDR3 is 15 residues long. Trimming took 1 base from V and 5 from J, leaving 14 bases between them.

CDR3 in DNA: TGTGCCAGCAGTTTCGCCCCGACAGCGGATGAAGCTTTCTTT. Amino acids: CASSFAPTADEAFF. The chain links TRBV27 to TRBJ1-1, with D perhaps TRBD1 (5 bases). This CDR3 is built from 14 residues. Germline loops: CDR1 MNHEY, CDR2 SMNVEV (reference sequence). Trimming cost V 3 bases and J 7 bases, with 15 bases left between them.

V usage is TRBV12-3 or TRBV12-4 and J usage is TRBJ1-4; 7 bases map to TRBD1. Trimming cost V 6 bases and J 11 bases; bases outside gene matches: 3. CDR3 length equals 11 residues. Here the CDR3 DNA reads TGTGCCAGCAGACAGGGGTTGAAACTGTTTTTT. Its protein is CASRQGLKLFF.

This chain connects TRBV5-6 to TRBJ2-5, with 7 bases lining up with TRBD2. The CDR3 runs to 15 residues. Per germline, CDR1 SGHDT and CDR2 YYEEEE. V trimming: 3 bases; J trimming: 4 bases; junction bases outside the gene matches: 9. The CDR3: CASSSPGGGPETQYF. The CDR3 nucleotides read TGTGCCAGCAGCTCCCCTGGGGGAGGGCCAGAGACCCAGTACTTC.

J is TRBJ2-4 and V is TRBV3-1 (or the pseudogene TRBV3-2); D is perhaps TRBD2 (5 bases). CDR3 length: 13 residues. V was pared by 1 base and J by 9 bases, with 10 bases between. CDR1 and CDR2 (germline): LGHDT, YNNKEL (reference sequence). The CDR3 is CASSQVRESIQYF. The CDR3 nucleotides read TGTGCCAGCAGCCAAGTTCGGGAAAGCATTCAGTACTTC.

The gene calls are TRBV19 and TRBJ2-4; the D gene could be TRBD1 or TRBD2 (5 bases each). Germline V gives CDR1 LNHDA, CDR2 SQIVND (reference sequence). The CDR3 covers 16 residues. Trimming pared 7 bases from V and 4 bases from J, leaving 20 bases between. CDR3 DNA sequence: TGTGCCAGTACCCCTCCGGGACCCATGGGGAAAAACATTCAGTACTTC. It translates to CASTPPGPMGKNIQYF.

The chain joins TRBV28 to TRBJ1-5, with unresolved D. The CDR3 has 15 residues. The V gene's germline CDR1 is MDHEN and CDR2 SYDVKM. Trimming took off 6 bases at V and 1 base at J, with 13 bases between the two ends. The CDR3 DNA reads TGTGCCAGCAGCCTCGCGACTGGGAGCAATCAGCCCCAGCATTTT. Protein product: CASSLATGSNQPQHF.

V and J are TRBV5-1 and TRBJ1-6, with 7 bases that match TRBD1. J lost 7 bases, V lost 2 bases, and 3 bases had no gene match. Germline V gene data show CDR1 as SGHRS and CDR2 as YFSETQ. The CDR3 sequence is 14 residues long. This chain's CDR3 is CASSFRQGNSPLHF. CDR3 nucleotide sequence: TGCGCCAGCAGCTTCCGACAGGGCAATTCACCCCTCCACTTT.

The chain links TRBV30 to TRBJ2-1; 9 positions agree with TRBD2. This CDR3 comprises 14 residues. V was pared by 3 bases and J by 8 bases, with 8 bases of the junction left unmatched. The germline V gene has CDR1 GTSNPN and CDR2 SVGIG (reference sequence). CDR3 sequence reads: CAWRWTSVVDEQFF. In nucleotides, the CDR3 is TGTGCCTGGAGATGGACTAGCGTAGTCGATGAGCAGTTCTTC.

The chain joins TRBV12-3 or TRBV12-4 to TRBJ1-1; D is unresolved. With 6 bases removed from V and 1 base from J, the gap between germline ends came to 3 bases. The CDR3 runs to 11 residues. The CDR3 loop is CASRRNTEAFF. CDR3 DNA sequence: TGTGCCAGCAGAAGGAACACTGAAGCTTTCTTT.

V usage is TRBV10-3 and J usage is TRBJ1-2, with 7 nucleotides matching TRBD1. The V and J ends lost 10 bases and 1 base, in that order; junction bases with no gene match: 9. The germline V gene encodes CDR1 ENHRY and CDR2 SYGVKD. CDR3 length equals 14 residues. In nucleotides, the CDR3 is TGTGCCAATCAGGGGGTCCAGGGTAACTATGGCTACACCTTC. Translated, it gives CANQGVQGNYGYTF.

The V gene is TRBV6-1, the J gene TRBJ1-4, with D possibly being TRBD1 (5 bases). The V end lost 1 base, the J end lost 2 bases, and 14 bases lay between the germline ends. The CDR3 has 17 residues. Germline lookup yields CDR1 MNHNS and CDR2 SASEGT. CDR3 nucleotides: TGTGCCAGCAGTGAAGTGGGACTCCGAAGCACTAATGAAAAACTGTTTTTT. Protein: CASSEVGLRSTNEKLFF.

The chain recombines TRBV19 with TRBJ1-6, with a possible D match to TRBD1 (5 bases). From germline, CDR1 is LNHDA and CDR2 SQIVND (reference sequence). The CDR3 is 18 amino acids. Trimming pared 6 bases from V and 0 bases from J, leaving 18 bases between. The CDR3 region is CASRTATVRSSYNSPLHF. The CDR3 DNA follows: TGTGCCAGTAGGACCGCGACAGTGAGGAGCTCCTATAATTCACCCCTCCACTTT.

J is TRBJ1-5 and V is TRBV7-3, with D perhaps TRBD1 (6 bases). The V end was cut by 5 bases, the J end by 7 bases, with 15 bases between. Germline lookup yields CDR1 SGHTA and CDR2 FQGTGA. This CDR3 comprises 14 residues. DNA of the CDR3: TGTGCCAGCAGCGTGTGGGACACCGTACAGCCCCAGCATTTT. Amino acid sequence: CASSVWDTVQPQHF.

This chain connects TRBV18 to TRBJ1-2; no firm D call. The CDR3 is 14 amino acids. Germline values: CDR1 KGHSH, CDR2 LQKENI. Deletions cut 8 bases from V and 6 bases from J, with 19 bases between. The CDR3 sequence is CASTPEESHHGYTF. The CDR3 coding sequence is TGTGCCAGCACCCCAGAGGAGAGTCACCATGGCTACACCTTC.

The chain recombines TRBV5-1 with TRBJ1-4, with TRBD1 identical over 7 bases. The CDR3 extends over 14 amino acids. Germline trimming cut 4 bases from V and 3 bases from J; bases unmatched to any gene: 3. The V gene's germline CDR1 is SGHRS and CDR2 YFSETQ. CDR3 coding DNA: TGCGCCAGCAGCGCGGACAGGCCTAATGAAAAACTGTTTTTT. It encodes CASSADRPNEKLFF.

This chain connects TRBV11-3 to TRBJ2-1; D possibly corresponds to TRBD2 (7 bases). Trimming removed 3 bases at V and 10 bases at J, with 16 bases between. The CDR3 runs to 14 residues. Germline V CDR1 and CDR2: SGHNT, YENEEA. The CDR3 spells CASSLIGEGTEQFF. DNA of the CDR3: TGTGCCAGCAGCTTGATAGGGGAGGGGACAGAGCAGTTCTTC.

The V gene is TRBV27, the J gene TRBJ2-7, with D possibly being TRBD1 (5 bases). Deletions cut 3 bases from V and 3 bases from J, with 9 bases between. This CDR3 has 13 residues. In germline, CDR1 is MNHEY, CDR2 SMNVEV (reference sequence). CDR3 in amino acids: CASSFITGYEQYF. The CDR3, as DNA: TGTGCCAGCAGTTTTATAACAGGCTACGAGCAGTACTTC.